Listed below are T cell receptor beta chains from one sample, sequenced in a study of PD-L1 blockade in urothelial cancer. Here immunoSEQ multiplex PCR was the method, and the copy in TCRdb shows in-frame clones only, minus some. The sample holds some 2,500 clones, about 30% seen once. Sample: tumor tissue, taken before atezolizumab (anti-PD-L1) treatment. The source of these receptors is a man in his sixties or seventies with urothelial cancer. The CDR3 runs from the conserved cysteine through the conserved F or W. A D gene is named only where the DNA matches it firmly. Clone sizes are given selectively: once, few, many, or a class where the clone is expanded.

J | D | V | size | DNA | CDR3
TRBJ1-3 | NA | TRBV7-5 | NA | TGTGCCAGCAGCTTACAACAGGGCCTTGGAAACACCATATATTTT | CASSLQQGLGNTIYF
TRBJ2-3 | NA | TRBV9 | NA | TGTGCCAGCATCTTGAACACAGATACGCAGTATTTT | CASILNTDTQYF
TRBJ1-6 | TRBD1 | TRBV28 | NA | TGTGCCACCATATCGAGACAGGGGAATTCACCCCTCCACTTT | CATISRQGNSPLHF
TRBJ2-7 | TRBD1 | TRBV2 | NA | TGTGCCAGCAGTGCCGGACAGGTAGGCTACGAGCAGTACTTC | CASSAGQVGYEQYF
TRBJ2-2 | TRBD1 | TRBV30 | large | TGTGCCTGGAGTGTCTCAGGGGGTACGAACACCGGGGAGCTGTTTTTT | CAWSVSGGTNTGELFF
TRBJ2-3 | TRBD2 | TRBV19 | NA | TGTGCCAGTAACGGCGGGGGGGCAGATACGCAGTATTTT | CASNGGGADTQYF
TRBJ1-6 | NA | TRBV11-3 | few | TGTGCCAGCAGCTTATTGTCCGTACGGAATTCACCCCTCCACTTT | CASSLLSVRNSPLHF
TRBJ2-5 | TRBD1 | TRBV11-3 | NA | TGTGCCAGCAGCTCACGGACAGGGGAGGTTGAGACCCAGTACTTC | CASSSRTGEVETQYF
TRBJ1-6 | NA | TRBV7-5 | medium-sized | TGTGCCAGCAGCTTTGGAGGGAATAATTCACCCCTCCACTTT | CASSFGGNNSPLHF
TRBJ2-2 | TRBD1 | TRBV6-8 | NA | TGTGCCAGCAGTTACAGGACAGGGACCACCGGGGAGCTGTTTTTT | CASSYRTGTTGELFF
TRBJ1-3 | NA | TRBV10-2 | NA | TGCGCCAGCAGTGACCCGGTCTCTGGAAACACCATATATTTT | CASSDPVSGNTIYF
TRBJ1-4 | NA | TRBV15 | few | TGTGCCACCAGCAGAGTCCCGGACACTAATGAAAAACTGTTTTTT | CATSRVPDTNEKLFF
TRBJ1-1 | NA | TRBV27 | few | TGTGCCAGCAGTTTTGGATTTTCGAACACTGAAGCTTTCTTT | CASSFGFSNTEAFF
TRBJ1-6 | NA | TRBV28 | few | TGTGCCAGCAGTTCCTCCCCGAGACTGTCTAATTCACCCCTCCACTTT | CASSSSPRLSNSPLHF
TRBJ2-2 | TRBD2 | TRBV19 | NA | TGTGCCAGTAGTATACTAGCGGGGGTTGAAAACACCGGGGAGCTGTTTTTT | CASSILAGVENTGELFF
TRBJ2-7 | NA | TRBV1 | few | TGCGCCAGCAGCAACAGGGGCCACGAGCAGTACTTC | CASSNRGHEQYF